Sequencing of this TCR beta chain was carried out in a study of long-term antiretroviral therapy in people with HIV. Whole-study findings and limits: It was not possible to obtain data on ART adherence, viral resistance or therapy changes.

There were roughly 1-10 million cryopreserved PBMC in the samples before DNA extraction. A note on this clone: Its antigen is still unknown.

Germline CDR1 and CDR2: KGHSH and LQKENI. After removal of 6 bases from V and 9 bases from J, the junction contained 7 bases not matched to a gene. The CDR3 is made up of 14 amino acids. A v3.0 immunoSEQ assay was performed at survey level. Method: immunoSEQ multiplex PCR; TCRdb's copy keeps in-frame clones and lacks some. This repertoire shows tens of thousands of clones, around 97% found once; its top ten account for roughly 2.9%. The specimen was unsorted PBMCs, collected 6.9 years after starting antiretroviral therapy. V is TRBV18 and J is TRBJ1-6, with 8 bases identical to TRBD1. The receptor comes from a man younger than 45 with HIV. CDR3 in DNA: TGTGCCAGCTCGCCCGACAGGGGTGGTTCACCCCTCCACTTT. Translating it yields CASSPDRGGSPLHF.